This T cell receptor (beta chain) stems from a study of graft-versus-host responses after intestinal transplantation. The overall study: Recipients got multivisceral, liver-intestinal, or isolated intestinal transplants. Each recipient received anti-thymocyte globulin induction, then tacrolimus and steroids for around 3 years. Study-wide results and limits: Early post-transplant HvG declines tracked with peak circulating GvH clone levels.

This table comes from immunoSEQ multiplex PCR, and its TCRdb copy is limited to in-frame clones, with some not included. The sample yields 75,000 to 95,000 clones, around 93% seen once. Comments on this clone: What it recognizes is unknown.

This CDR3 spans 15 amino acids. Looked up from germline, CDR1 is MNHNY and CDR2 is SVGAGI (reference sequence). Trimming cost V 6 bases and J 7 bases; bases outside gene matches: 11. The sequenced sample was unstimulated CD4+ T cells sorted from spleen or lymph node cells, obtained before transplant. The receptor's source is a human donor who was the organ donor for an intestinal transplant. The J gene is TRBJ1-4, the V gene TRBV6-6; TRBD1 matches 7 bases. CDR3 protein: CASRLGGRGTEKLFF. The CDR3 region has the DNA TGTGCCAGCAGGCTCGGGGGCAGGGGGACTGAAAAACTGTTTTTT.